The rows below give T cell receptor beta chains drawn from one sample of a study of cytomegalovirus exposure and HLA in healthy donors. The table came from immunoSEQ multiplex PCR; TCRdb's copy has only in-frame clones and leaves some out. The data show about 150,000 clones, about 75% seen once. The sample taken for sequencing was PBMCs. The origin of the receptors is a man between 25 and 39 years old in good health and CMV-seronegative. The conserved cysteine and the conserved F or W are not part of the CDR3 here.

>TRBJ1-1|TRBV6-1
ASSDYFRSTEAF
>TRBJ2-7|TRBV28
ASSSLGGRRSYEQY
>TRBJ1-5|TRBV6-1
ASSDPRLNQPQH
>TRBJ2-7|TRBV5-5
ASSATSGGSLVQY
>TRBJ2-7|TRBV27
ASSLEGIREQY
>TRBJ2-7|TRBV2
ASSESGQGEY
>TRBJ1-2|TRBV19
ASSIGSLGSYGYT
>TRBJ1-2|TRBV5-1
ASGIQGPYGYT
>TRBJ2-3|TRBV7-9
ASSSPRVSGRSDTQY
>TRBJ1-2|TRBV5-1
ASSLGDRGRNDGYT
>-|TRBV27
ASSLLSGQFYEQY
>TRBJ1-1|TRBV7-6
ASSLGPPGTEAF
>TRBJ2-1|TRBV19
ASSIWDSYNEQF
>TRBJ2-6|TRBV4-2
ASSQDFQRGLPSGANVLT
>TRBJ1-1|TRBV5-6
ASSLRAHPEAF